Given below is one T cell receptor beta chain in context. Its specific antigen is unknown. The input lacks base qualities; no much larger clone sits a single base away. To sequence the TCRbeta CDR3 region, genomic DNA was isolated from the sorted cells. The immunoSEQ Assay was used to sequence the TCRbeta CDR3 regions. In its TCRdb copy, this immuneACCESS table keeps in-frame sequences only and misses some clones. Where compared with another copy, unresolved V genes explain less than half of these, and the others have no known cause. The sample table holds 50,000 or so clones, of which approximately 85% were seen once. Of the sample, about 1.9% is held by the ten largest clones. The record originates from a study of OX40 agonist ivuxolimab in advanced cancers. For the wider study: Ivuxolimab, which targeted the costimulatory receptor OX40 (CD134), was an agonistic, fully human IgG2 monoclonal antibody. Prior anti-PD-1, anti-PD-L1 or anti-CTLA-4 therapy was permitted, and about two fifths of dose-escalation patients had received checkpoint inhibitors. The paper covers the monotherapy dose-escalation part of the phase I ivuxolimab trial, which included N of about 50 patients. Among the 52 dose-escalation patients, about 20 had hepatocellular carcinoma, roughly 15 melanoma, 9 renal cell carcinoma and 9 head and neck cancer. Three dose-escalation patients achieved partial responses, one with hepatocellular carcinoma and two with cutaneous melanoma. The purpose of peripheral TCRbeta sequencing was to test whether ivuxolimab changed TCR sequence diversity and led to clonal T-cell expansion. The dose-escalation cohort was 82.7% male with a mean age of approximately 60 years, ranging from roughly 23 to 79. Intravenous ivuxolimab was administered to patients every 2 weeks at six dose levels: 0.01, 0.1, 0.3, 1.5, 3 and 10 mg/kg.

The trial excluded patients who had a history of autoimmune disease or were on systemic immunosuppression. Peripheral blood for TCR sequencing was collected from all dose cohorts at baseline, on cycle 4 day 1, and on cycle 7 day 1. The samples were drawn from a first-in-human, open-label, multicenter phase I dose-escalation trial of ivuxolimab. Adults with locally advanced or metastatic melanoma, renal cell carcinoma, hepatocellular carcinoma or head and neck squamous cell carcinoma were enrolled in the trial. CD4+ and CD8+ T cells were sorted separately from peripheral blood before TCR sequencing. The paper as a whole reports these results and caveats: Partial responders in the 0.1-3.0 mg/kg groups had among the lowest normalized peripheral clonal expansion, especially among CD8+ T cells. After ivuxolimab, CD8+ T cells had more expanded clones than CD4+ T cells on average. Low levels of normalized T-cell clonal expansion were also seen in some nonresponding patients. Which antigens the clonally expanded peripheral T cells were specific for was not determined. Clonal expansion of both CD4+ and CD8+ blood T cells was observed from baseline to week 6 at doses 0.1 to 3.0 mg/kg.

This receptor was taken from an adult with an advanced solid tumor such as melanoma, head and neck, liver or kidney cancer. The source was CD4+ or CD8+ T cells sorted from blood, collected in a trial of the OX40 agonist ivuxolimab.

The CDR3 region has the sequence CASSNGGPVASTQYF. The DNA reads as follows: TGTGCCAGCAGCAACGGGGGCCCAGTCGCGAGCACGCAGTATTTT. The V and J segments used are TRBV7-2 and TRBJ2-3; the D segment is perhaps TRBD1 or TRBD2, each sharing 6 matched bases. The CDR3 contains 15 residues, cysteine and phenylalanine counted. CDR3 DNA is the only sequence kept; it has 45 bases, read in frame from the first base. V is pared back by 5 bases and J by 9 bases, with 21 bases lying between the germline termini. The germline V gene encodes CDR1 SGHTA and CDR2 FQGNSA.